A single sample is the source of the 6 T cell receptor beta chains below, sequenced in a study of cytomegalovirus exposure and HLA in healthy donors. The study ran its PCR with 60 Vbeta and 13 Jbeta primers. The protocol was immunoSEQ multiplex PCR, while the TCRdb copy is restricted to in-frame clones and leaves out a portion. Among approximately 190,000 clones listed, around 83% were seen once. Sequencing was performed on PBMCs. These receptors were collected from a man in his forties in good health and CMV-seropositive.

This clone was observed a few times. J is TRBJ2-7 and V is TRBV13; perhaps TRBD2 as D (5 bases). The length of the CDR3 is 17 residues. Trimming cost V 2 bases and J 4 bases, with 21 bases left between them. Germline V gene lookup returns CDR1 PRHDT and CDR2 FYEKMQ (reference sequence). Written as DNA, the CDR3 is TGTGCCAGCAGCTTAAGGTTTTCGGAGGAAGCGGCATACGAGCAGTACTTC. This translates into CASSLRFSEEAAYEQYF.

This chain links TRBV7-8 with TRBJ1-2; TRBD1 aligns across 8 bases. Germline V gives CDR1 SGHVS, CDR2 FQNEAQ. CDR3 length: 13 residues. V gave up 5 bases and J gave up 6 bases; unmatched junction bases: 5. CDR3 protein: CASSGGDRHGYTF. The CDR3 DNA sequence: TGTGCCAGCAGCGGAGGGGACAGGCATGGCTACACCTTC.

The chain recombines TRBV9 with TRBJ2-2, with D possibly being TRBD1 (6 bases). Trimming cost V 4 bases and J 3 bases, with 13 bases left between them. The CDR3 covers 15 residues. Germline lookup yields CDR1 SGDLS and CDR2 YYNGEE. The CDR3 DNA sequence: TGTGCCAGCAGCCAAACAGGGACCTACACCGGGGAGCTGTTTTTT. It yields the protein CASSQTGTYTGELFF.

The chain uses TRBV27 and TRBJ2-7; maybe TRBD1 (5 bases). There are 19 residues in the CDR3. Trimming removed 3 bases at V and 3 bases at J, with 27 bases between. The germline V gene has CDR1 MNHEY and CDR2 SMNVEV (reference sequence). The CDR3 DNA reads TGTGCCAGCAGTTTTAGGTTTGGGGCTAACCTCCGAAGAGACTACGAGCAGTACTTC. Translating it yields CASSFRFGANLRRDYEQYF.

This clone was detected a few times. A junction boundary mismatches the germline segment, possibly from a read error. This sequence joins TRBV6-6 and TRBJ2-6; D perhaps matches TRBD1 (5 bases). Germline values: CDR1 MNHNY, CDR2 SVGAGI (reference sequence). The CDR3 extends over 15 amino acids. The CDR3 loop reads CASSYGNSGANGLTF. CDR3 in DNA: TGTGCCAGCAGTTACGGGAACTCTGGGGCCAACGGCCTGACTTTC.

Comments on this clone: A junction end diverges from the germline sequence, so it may reflect a read error. V is TRBV7-9 and J is TRBJ1-1, with no clear D. The CDR3 sequence is 13 residues long. The germline CDR1 and CDR2 sequences are SEHNR and FQNEAQ (reference sequence). As DNA, the CDR3 is TGTGCCAGCAGCTTTCCGGACCGAGGGAGGCTAATCTTT. Translated: CASSFPDRGRLIF.